Listed here are 13 T cell receptor beta chains from one sample, sequenced in a study of T cell repertoires in cytomegalovirus infection. These receptors have no known antigen. TCRdb reprocessed the reads via MiXCR and lists one record per CDR3 protein. This table has over 250,000 distinct CDR3 sequences, around 20% appearing once. The source was cultured PBMCs, collected from culture after CMV antigen stimulation. Source of these receptors: a human donor in good health (CMV status not recorded). Some clones in this sample may be carry-over from other donors' samples.

This clonotype was seen ten or more times. The chain joins TRBV7-2 to TRBJ1-1; no clear D. This CDR3 is built from 16 residues. With 5 bases removed from V and 0 bases from J, the gap between germline ends came to 16 bases. In germline, CDR1 is SGHTA, CDR2 FQGNSA. The CDR3 DNA reads as TGTGCCAGCAGCCAAACCCGGACGGTCATGAACACTGAAGCTTTCTTT. Amino acids: CASSQTRTVMNTEAFF.

This clonotype was seen ten or more times. Here the CDR3 DNA reads TGTGCCAGCATGGCCCGTACCGGGGAGCTGTTTTTT. Its translation: CASMARTGELFF. The chain has TRBV6-2 or TRBV6-3 and TRBJ2-2; D gene uncertain. V was cut by 7 bases and J by 5 bases, with 8 bases left in between. CDR3 length: 12 amino acids. The germline CDR1 and CDR2 sequences are MNHEY and SVGEGT.

The chain joins TRBV12-3 or TRBV12-4 to TRBJ2-5; D is unclear. The V gene lost 6 bases and the J gene lost 5 bases, with 16 bases spanning the gap. The CDR3 has 14 amino acids. The CDR3 DNA sequence: TGTGCCAGCAGCCCTAATTCATACAAGGAGACCCAGTACTTC. The encoded protein is CASSPNSYKETQYF.

There are many counts of this clonotype. The J gene is TRBJ2-2, the V gene TRBV27, with 10 bases that match TRBD2. V was clipped by 5 bases and J by 6 bases; unmatched bases: 9. CDR3 size: 16 residues. Germline CDR1 MNHEY, CDR2 SMNVEV (reference sequence). The CDR3 sequence: CASSRLTSGPSGELFF. CDR3 DNA sequence: TGTGCCAGCAGTCGCCTGACTAGCGGGCCCTCCGGGGAGCTGTTTTTT.

By proportion, this clonotype is medium-sized (0.01 to 0.1%). The J gene is TRBJ1-2, the V gene TRBV7-9; D is perhaps TRBD1 (5 bases). This CDR3 is built from 11 residues. Germline CDR1 and CDR2: SEHNR and FQNEAQ (reference sequence). The germline V and J ends were trimmed by 4 bases and 10 bases, with 10 bases remaining between them. CDR3 DNA: TGTGCCAGCAGCTCCGGACACATCTACACCTTC. Protein product: CASSSGHIYTF.

This chain uses TRBV5-1 with TRBJ1-1; 8 nucleotides align to TRBD1. The CDR3 runs 16 residues. The germline gives CDR1 SGHRS, CDR2 YFSETQ. With V trimmed by 0 bases and J by 6 bases, 10 bases remained unmatched. The CDR3 DNA reads TGCGCCAGCAGCTTGGCCTCGGCAGGGGGCAAGTCTGAAGCTTTCTTT. As protein: CASSLASAGGKSEAFF.

This clonotype was detected ten times or more. The chain carries TRBV6-1 and TRBJ1-2; D perhaps matches TRBD1 (6 bases). Germline lookup yields CDR1 MNHNS and CDR2 SASEGT. The CDR3 runs to 13 residues. V was trimmed by 5 bases and J by 2 bases, leaving 9 bases between them. The CDR3 bases are TGTGCCAGCAGTCGGGACAACAACTATGGCTACACCTTC. Amino acid sequence: CASSRDNNYGYTF.

This clonotype was seen a handful of times. J is TRBJ1-1 and V is TRBV12-3 or TRBV12-4; D gene ambiguous. This CDR3 is 12 amino acids long. V lost 6 bases and J lost 5, with 10 bases in between. CDR3 residues: CASSRPDTEAFF. CDR3 nucleotides: TGTGCCAGCAGCCGCCCAGATACTGAAGCTTTCTTT.

The chain links TRBV30 to TRBJ1-1; D gene uncertain. The CDR3 length is 11 residues. Trimming took 8 bases from V and 1 from J, leaving 8 bases between them. Germline values: CDR1 GTSNPN, CDR2 SVGIG (reference sequence). Here the CDR3 reads CAGIGNTEAFF. CDR3 DNA: TGTGCCGGGATAGGGAACACTGAAGCTTTCTTT.

CDR3 loop: CASSPLATASYNEQFF. The DNA for the CDR3 is TGTGCCAGCAGTCCTCTAGCGACCGCCTCCTACAATGAGCAGTTCTTC. The genes are TRBV27 and TRBJ2-1; a possible D gene is TRBD2 (6 bases). This CDR3 has 16 amino acids. V lost 5 bases and J lost 0, with 14 bases in between. Germline V gene data show CDR1 as MNHEY and CDR2 as SMNVEV (reference sequence).

In this sample, this clonotype turned up many times. V gene TRBV12-5 combines with J gene TRBJ2-5; D not certain. Per the germline V gene, CDR1 is LGHNT and CDR2 is FRNRAP. With 7 bases removed from V and 3 bases from J, the gap between germline ends came to 12 bases. This CDR3 region has 13 residues. CDR3 in DNA: TGTGCTAGTGCGAACATGATAAAAGAGACCCAGTACTTC. Protein sequence: CASANMIKETQYF.

This sequence joins TRBV6-2 or TRBV6-3 and TRBJ1-3; D gene uncertain. The CDR3 consists of 17 residues. Germline CDR1 reads MNHEY; CDR2 reads SVGEGT. V was pared by 2 bases and J by 0 bases, with 14 bases between. In DNA, the CDR3 is TGTGCCAGCAGTTACAGCAACCGGGCCGTCTCTGGAAACACCATATATTTT. This gives the protein CASSYSNRAVSGNTIYF.

This clonotype was picked up many times. This chain uses TRBV7-2 with TRBJ1-1; TRBD1 matches 9 bases. This CDR3 is built from 14 residues. The ends lost 8 bases at V and 3 bases at J; junction bases unmatched: 7. CDR1 and CDR2 from the germline V gene are SGHTA and FQGNSA. The CDR3 sequence: CASRRGQGHTEAFF. The CDR3 DNA follows: TGTGCCAGCCGCCGGGGACAGGGACACACTGAAGCTTTCTTT.